This TCR beta chain came from a study of blood T cell repertoires in COVID-19. Per the original methods: Amplification of reference gene primers was used by the study to estimate nucleated cell counts. The data were produced by immunoSEQ multiplex PCR, yet TCRdb's version contains in-frame clones alone and is incomplete. That table is the source of V, J and clone size, and D and trimming were worked out from the DNA. The table lists approximately 290,000 clones, about 90% of them singletons, with more than 9.5% in the top ten. CDR3 length: 15 amino acids. Germline CDR1 SGHDT, CDR2 YYEEEE. V lost 8 bases and J 6 bases, leaving 21 bases between the germline ends.

Sequenced: peripheral blood. The V and J genes are TRBV5-6 and TRBJ2-1, with D uncertain. The origin of this receptor is a woman aged 25-40 years with COVID-19, enrolled during active disease. The CDR3 DNA reads as TGTGCCAGTACCGAAGGCCCGGCGGAGCCCAATGAGCAGTTCTTC. Its translation: CASTEGPAEPNEQFF.